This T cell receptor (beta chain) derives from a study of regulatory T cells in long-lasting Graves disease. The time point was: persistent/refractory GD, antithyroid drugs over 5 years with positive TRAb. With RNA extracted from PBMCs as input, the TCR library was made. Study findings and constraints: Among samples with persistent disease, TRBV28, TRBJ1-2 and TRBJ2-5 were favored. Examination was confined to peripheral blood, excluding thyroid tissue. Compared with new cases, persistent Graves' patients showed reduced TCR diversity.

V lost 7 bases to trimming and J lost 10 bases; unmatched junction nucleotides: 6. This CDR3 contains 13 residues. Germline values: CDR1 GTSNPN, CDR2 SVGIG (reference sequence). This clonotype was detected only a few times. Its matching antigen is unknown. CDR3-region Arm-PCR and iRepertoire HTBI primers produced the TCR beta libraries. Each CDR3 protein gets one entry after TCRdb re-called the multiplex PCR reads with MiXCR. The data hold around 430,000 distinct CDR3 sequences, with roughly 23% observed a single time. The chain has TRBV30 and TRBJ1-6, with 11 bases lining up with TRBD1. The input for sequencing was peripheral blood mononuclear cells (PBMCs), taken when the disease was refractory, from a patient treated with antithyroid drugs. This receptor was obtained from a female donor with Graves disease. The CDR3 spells CASTGTGGSPLHF. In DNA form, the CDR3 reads TGTGCCTCTACGGGGACAGGGGGATCACCCCTCCACTTT.